The source of this T cell receptor (beta chain) is a study of blood T cell repertoires in COVID-19. Some clones are missing from TCRdb's copy, which holds only in-frame ones; the method was immunoSEQ multiplex PCR. The profile shows more than 60,000 clones, roughly 82% of them singletons. The CDR3 contains 16 residues. CDR1 and CDR2 (germline): LGHNA, YNFKEQ. After removal of 1 base from V and 4 bases from J, the junction contained 7 bases not matched to a gene. The sequenced material came from peripheral blood. The receptor's source is a woman older than 75 with acute or convalescent COVID-19. The chain recombines TRBV4-2 with TRBJ2-5; 9 bases line up with TRBD2. Here the CDR3 DNA reads TGTGCCAGCAGCCAAGGGCTGGGCGGGAGGGGAGAGACCCAGTACTTC. Encoded protein: CASSQGLGGRGETQYF.